Presented here are 13 T cell receptor beta chains from one specimen sequenced in a study of beta chain features in type 1 diabetes. Expressed TCRB transcripts got sequenced, as all isolated RNA was reverse transcribed. This table comes from immunoSEQ multiplex PCR, and its TCRdb copy is limited to in-frame clones, with some not included. This sample has some 180,000 clones, with 10% to 15% found just once. Sequencing input: central memory CD4+ T cells from blood. These TCRs come from a woman aged 18-29 years in good health.

The chain carries TRBV18 and TRBJ2-1, with 8 bases lining up with TRBD2. Germline lookup yields CDR1 KGHSH and CDR2 LQKENI. The CDR3 is made up of 16 amino acids. The ends lost 5 bases at V and 0 bases at J; junction bases unmatched: 6. CDR3 bases: TGTGCCAGCTCAAAGCGGGAGAGGAGCTCCTACAATGAGCAGTTCTTC. It specifies CASSKRERSSYNEQFF. The full variable domain, its missing parts supplied by reference TRBV18 and TRBJ2-1, is NAGVMQNPRHLVRRRGQEARLRCSPMKGHSHVYWYRQLPEEGLKFMVYLQKENIIDESGMPKERFSAEFPKEGPSILRIQQVVRGDSAAYFCASSKRERSSYNEQFFGPGTRLTVL.

This clone was observed a handful of times. The chain combines TRBV28 with TRBJ1-5; D remains ambiguous. Germline CDR1 is MDHEN and CDR2 is SYDVKM. The length of the CDR3 is 12 residues. Trimming shortened V by 3 bases and J by 4 bases, and 4 bases separated the two germline ends. CDR3: CASSLTNQPQHF. CDR3 in DNA: TGTGCCAGCAGTTTGACTAATCAGCCCCAGCATTTT.

The rearrangement uses TRBV19 and TRBJ1-5; 8 bases line up with TRBD1. V lost 5 bases to trimming and J lost 1 base; unmatched junction nucleotides: 4. Germline CDR1 reads LNHDA; CDR2 reads SQIVND (reference sequence). This CDR3 spans 15 amino acids. The CDR3 sequence: CASSPGQGSNQPQHF. The CDR3, as DNA: TGTGCCAGTAGTCCCGGACAGGGAAGCAATCAGCCCCAGCATTTT. The full variable domain, with the rest looked up from reference TRBV19 and TRBJ1-5, is DGGITQSPKYLFRKEGQNVTLSCEQNLNHDAMYWYRQDPGQGLRLIYYSQIVNDFQKGDIAEGYSVSREKKESFPLTVTSAQKNPTAFYLCASSPGQGSNQPQHFGDGTRLSIL.

The DNA for the CDR3 is TGTGCCAGCAGTCGGACTAGCGGTAGCACAGATACGCAGTATTTT. Protein: CASSRTSGSTDTQYF. The chain recombines TRBV6-6 with TRBJ2-3; 10 bases match TRBD2. The V gene end was trimmed by 5 bases and the J gene end by 0 bases; junction bases not matched to a gene: 2. In germline, CDR1 is MNHNY, CDR2 SVGAGI (reference sequence). The CDR3 is 15 residues long.

Written as DNA, the CDR3 is TGTGCCAGCAGCACCATCAGGGAAACCACTGAAGCTTTCTTT. Translation: CASSTIRETTEAFF. The chain is built from TRBV11-2 and TRBJ1-1, with D possibly TRBD1 on 5 matching bases. The CDR3 runs 14 residues. CDR1 is SGHAT and CDR2 is FQNNGV in the germline V gene. V was shortened by 5 bases and J by 4 bases, with 14 bases between the two germline ends.

The V gene is TRBV30, the J gene TRBJ2-5; possible D gene TRBD1, 6 bases. The J call may be mistaken, given a closer DNA end match to TRBJ2-7. The germline V gene has CDR1 GTSNPN and CDR2 SVGIG (reference sequence). The CDR3 spans 15 residues. The CDR3 here is CAWSAPGQPPYEQYF. CDR3 in DNA: TGTGCCTGGAGTGCCCCAGGACAGCCTCCCTACGAGCAGTACTTC.

This clone was detected only a few times. The chain couples TRBV29-1 to TRBJ2-7, with TRBD1 identical over 8 bases. The CDR3 totals 15 residues. J was trimmed by 6 bases and V by 4 bases; bases with no gene match: 14. CDR1 is SQVTM, CDR2 ANQGSEA, per germline. This CDR3 reads CSVVKGQGVTGEQYF. The CDR3 nucleotides read TGCAGCGTTGTAAAAGGACAGGGAGTAACTGGCGAGCAGTACTTC.

As concerns this clone: Other DNA sequences in this specimen translate into the identical CDR3. The CDR3 sequence: CASSFRLADTQYF. The CDR3 nucleotides read TGTGCCAGCAGTTTTAGACTGGCAGATACGCAGTATTTT. The V and J genes are TRBV28 and TRBJ2-3, with D hard to call. Germline values: CDR1 MDHEN, CDR2 SYDVKM. Trimming stripped 3 bases from V and 4 bases from J, with 8 bases between. CDR3 length: 13 amino acids. The whole variable domain, filled in from reference TRBV28 and TRBJ2-3, reads DVKVTQSSRYLVKRTGEKVFLECVQDMDHENMFWYRQDPGLGLRLIYFSYDVKMKEKGDIPEGYSVSREKKERFSLILESASTNQTSMYLCASSFRLADTQYFGPGTRLTVL.

Only a few counts were recorded for this clone. V is TRBV5-1 and J is TRBJ1-2, with 10 bases fitting TRBD1. Unmatched junction bases numbered 17, after V lost 5 bases and J lost 7 bases. CDR1 is SGHRS and CDR2 is YFSETQ in the germline V gene. The CDR3 runs to 17 residues. Here the CDR3 DNA reads TGCGCCAGCAGTTTTAAACCTCCGGGACAGGGGACCTTTGGCTACACCTTC. This sequence encodes CASSFKPPGQGTFGYTF.

Sample share makes this clone medium-sized (0.01 to 0.1%). The chain has TRBV29-1 and TRBJ2-7; TRBD1 or TRBD2 may be the D gene (6 bases each). This CDR3 spans 12 amino acids. V lost 8 bases to trimming and J lost 3 bases, with 14 bases between them. From germline, CDR1 is SQVTM and CDR2 ANQGSEA. In nucleotides, the CDR3 is TGCAGCATTGGGGGCGGGAACTACGAGCAGTACTTC. It is translated as CSIGGGNYEQYF.

This clone occurred a few times. Here the CDR3 reads CASSPPRGSSGTYQETQYF. DNA of the CDR3: TGTGCCAGCTCACCACCGCGGGGGAGTAGCGGAACTTACCAAGAGACCCAGTACTTC. The chain couples TRBV18 to TRBJ2-5; 7 nucleotides agree with TRBD2. CDR3 length equals 19 residues. V shed 0 bases and J 0 bases; nucleotides not matched to a gene: 13. The germline gives CDR1 KGHSH, CDR2 LQKENI.

The chain joins TRBV29-1 to TRBJ2-1, with 7 positions matching TRBD1. The CDR3 covers 13 residues. The V segment lost 4 bases and the J segment 4 bases; nucleotides outside the gene matches: 4. Germline lookup yields CDR1 SQVTM and CDR2 ANQGSEA. CDR3 DNA sequence: TGCAGCGTTGGAGAGACAGGGTACAATGAGCAGTTCTTC. Protein product: CSVGETGYNEQFF.

The chain recombines TRBV7-3 with TRBJ2-7, with 8 bases lining up with TRBD2. This CDR3 region has 15 residues. Per the germline V gene, CDR1 is SGHTA and CDR2 is FQGTGA. The V and J ends lost 5 bases and 3 bases, in that order; junction bases with no gene match: 9. The CDR3 DNA follows: TGTGCCAGCAGCCCCAGGACTAGCTTAAACTACGAGCAGTACTTC. This sequence encodes CASSPRTSLNYEQYF.